The present T cell receptor beta chain was sequenced within a study of blood T cell repertoires in COVID-19. As for the study in general: The analysed material was cDNA or gDNA that came from T cells, B-cell-depleted T cells, or PBMCs.

V shed 5 bases and J 7 bases; nucleotides not matched to a gene: 3. This CDR3 contains 12 residues. Germline values: CDR1 MDHEN, CDR2 SYDVKM. In this sample, this clone turned up a few times. As originally analysed: The assay estimated nucleated cells by amplifying reference gene primers. The protocol was immunoSEQ multiplex PCR, while the TCRdb copy is restricted to in-frame clones and leaves out a portion. From that table come the V and J calls and clone size; the DNA was used to work out D and trimming. Of 130,000 or so clones in the sample, around 77% are singletons; the top ten hold approximately 7.9%.

The chain has TRBV28 and TRBJ1-2; 8 nucleotides match TRBD1. Sequencing was done on a sample of peripheral blood. The sequence derives from a human donor in a cohort sampled during active COVID-19. The CDR3 DNA is TGTGCCAGCAGTCGGACAGGGTTTGGCTACACCTTC. Translation: CASSRTGFGYTF.